Listed here are 29 T cell receptor beta chains from one sample, sequenced in a study. One entry per CDR3 protein results from TCRdb running MiXCR on the 5' RACE reads. This table holds about 43,000 distinct CDR3 sequences, roughly 22% found once. Treg sorting used a CD4+CD25+CD127-/low gate. The sequenced sample consisted of Tregs sorted from a lymph node. Receptors were obtained from a female donor with breast cancer.

This clonotype was counted many times. The chain joins TRBV20-1 to TRBJ2-3, with a possible D match to TRBD1 (5 bases). The CDR3 loop spans 14 amino acids. Germline CDR1 reads DFQATT; CDR2 reads SNEGSKA (reference sequence). V dropped 0 bases and J dropped 1 base, with 8 bases sitting between them. This chain's CDR3 is CSARDPRGTDTQYF. The CDR3 DNA is TGCAGTGCTAGAGATCCCAGGGGCACAGATACGCAGTATTTT.

CDR3 nucleotides: TGTGCCAGTTGTAGCGGGTGGTACAATGAGCAGTTCTTC. Translating it yields CASCSGWYNEQFF. The J gene is TRBJ2-1, the V gene TRBV6-5, with 7 bases identical to TRBD2. Germline V lookup: CDR1 MNHEY, CDR2 SVGAGI. After removal of 9 bases from V and 4 bases from J, the junction contained 6 bases not matched to a gene. CDR3 length: 13 amino acids.

The chain has TRBV3-1 and TRBJ1-4, with unresolved D. The CDR3 totals 13 residues. Trimming took 2 bases from V and 8 from J, leaving 9 bases between them. CDR1 is LGHDT, CDR2 YNNKEL, per germline (reference sequence). The CDR3 DNA is TGTGCCAGCAGCCAAAATGTGGGCGAAAAACTGTTTTTT. Translation gives CASSQNVGEKLFF.

The V and J genes are TRBV3-1 and TRBJ1-1; no firm D call. Trimming removed 5 bases at V and 0 bases at J, with 4 bases between. Germline V lookup: CDR1 LGHDT, CDR2 YNNKEL (reference sequence). The CDR3 is 12 amino acids. The CDR3 spells CASSEMNTEAFF. In DNA, the CDR3 is TGTGCCAGCAGCGAAATGAACACTGAAGCTTTCTTT.

Concerning this clonotype itself: One base away lies a much larger clone, so this may be a sequencing read error. The chain combines TRBV12-3 or TRBV12-4 with TRBJ1-2; TRBD1 might be the D (5 bases). This CDR3 contains 12 residues. As DNA, the CDR3 is TGTGCCAGCGGTTTCGGAACAGGTGGCTACACCTTC. Amino acids: CASGFGTGGYTF.

The chain recombines TRBV12-3 or TRBV12-4 with TRBJ2-5, with a possible D match to TRBD1 (6 bases). The CDR3 loop spans 18 amino acids. Trimming cost V 4 bases and J 0 bases, with 21 bases left between them. The DNA of the CDR3 is TGTGCCAGCAGTTCAAGGTGGGGGCCATCTTCCCACCAAGAGACCCAGTACTTC. This codes for CASSSRWGPSSHQETQYF.

This clonotype was picked up a small number of times. The chain carries TRBV6-1 and TRBJ2-7; D is perhaps TRBD1 or TRBD2 (5 bases each). The germline V gene has CDR1 MNHNS and CDR2 SASEGT. The CDR3 is 13 amino acids. V was shortened by 6 bases and J by 4 bases, with 13 bases between the two germline ends. CDR3 sequence: CASRPGAAYEQYF. The CDR3 coding sequence is TGTGCCAGCAGACCCGGGGCGGCGTACGAGCAGTACTTC.

This clonotype was observed once. The chain is built from TRBV5-1 and TRBJ2-3; the match to TRBD2 covers 14 bases. The trim removed 3 bases at V and 0 bases at J, leaving 12 bases unmatched. Germline CDR1 SGHRS, CDR2 YFSETQ. This CDR3 spans 20 amino acids. The CDR3 loop is CASSSPGLAGETSSTDTQYF. The CDR3 bases are TGCGCCAGCAGCTCCCCGGGACTAGCGGGAGAGACGAGTAGCACAGATACGCAGTATTTT.

This clonotype showed up just a few times. The chain joins TRBV20-1 to TRBJ2-7, with TRBD2 identical over 14 bases. The germline CDR1 and CDR2 sequences are DFQATT and SNEGSKA (reference sequence). V gave up 6 bases and J gave up 4 bases; unmatched junction bases: 5. This CDR3 has 14 amino acids. Written as DNA, the CDR3 is TGCAGTGCCCGGGGACTAGCGGGAGCGTACGAGCAGTACTTC. Amino acids: CSARGLAGAYEQYF.

The chain uses TRBV28 and TRBJ2-1, with 9 bases identical to TRBD2. Per the germline V gene, CDR1 is MDHEN and CDR2 is SYDVKM. CDR3 length: 15 residues. Trimming took 4 bases from V and 3 from J; bases not matched to a gene: 4. CDR3 sequence: CASSSTAGGYNEQFF. CDR3 nucleotides: TGTGCCAGCAGTTCAACAGCGGGAGGCTACAATGAGCAGTTCTTC.

This clonotype was counted many times. The chain employs TRBV9 and TRBJ2-1; either TRBD1 or TRBD2 may supply D (6 bases each). V was shortened by 0 bases and J by 8 bases, with 18 bases between the two germline ends. This CDR3 is built from 16 residues. Germline CDR1 and CDR2: SGDLS and YYNGEE. CDR3: CASSVEGGQTFDEQFF. The CDR3 DNA reads TGTGCCAGCAGCGTAGAAGGGGGGCAGACCTTCGATGAGCAGTTCTTC.

This clonotype was observed many times. The chain joins TRBV28 to TRBJ1-1; D is undetermined. The CDR3 is 12 amino acids. Germline loops: CDR1 MDHEN, CDR2 SYDVKM. V gave up 10 bases and J gave up 0 bases, with 9 bases separating them. The CDR3 nucleotides are TGTGCCACACGGCGGGTGAACACTGAAGCTTTCTTT. This sequence encodes CATRRVNTEAFF.

The V call is TRBV12-3 or TRBV12-4, the J call TRBJ1-6; no reliable D call. The V gene lost 6 bases and the J gene lost 9 bases, with 15 bases spanning the gap. The CDR3 runs 14 residues. Here the CDR3 DNA reads TGTGCCAGCAGCTACGACGGGCTCGGTTCACCCCTCCACTTT. Translated, it gives CASSYDGLGSPLHF.

The rearrangement links TRBV4-1 to TRBJ1-1, with a tentative D call TRBD1 (5 bases). Germline V gene sequence: CDR1 MGHRA, CDR2 YSYEKL. CDR3 length equals 14 residues. The V and J ends lost 1 base and 3 bases respectively, with 9 bases between them. CDR3 DNA: TGCGCCAGCAGCCAAGCCGAGGGGTACACTGAAGCTTTCTTT. This sequence encodes CASSQAEGYTEAFF.

This clonotype was counted a few times. The rearrangement uses TRBV4-1 and TRBJ2-1, with TRBD2 identical over 13 bases. V lost 3 bases, J lost 7 bases, and 3 bases stayed unmatched. Germline V lookup: CDR1 MGHRA, CDR2 YSYEKL. The length of the CDR3 is 15 residues. CDR3 sequence (DNA): TGCGCCAGCAGCCAGGGACTAGCGGGGAGGAATGAGCAGTTCTTC. This encodes CASSQGLAGRNEQFF.

Ten or more counts support this clonotype. The chain joins TRBV27 to TRBJ2-2, with 10 bases that match TRBD1. V was clipped by 4 bases and J by 6 bases; unmatched bases: 8. The CDR3 runs to 16 residues. Germline loops: CDR1 MNHEY, CDR2 SMNVEV (reference sequence). CDR3 region: CASSSLRTGGAGELFF. For the CDR3, the DNA is TGTGCCAGCAGTTCCCTCCGGACAGGGGGGGCCGGGGAGCTGTTTTTT.

V is TRBV20-1 and J is TRBJ1-1; 7 nucleotides line up with TRBD1. Germline loops: CDR1 DFQATT, CDR2 SNEGSKA (reference sequence). V shed 5 bases and J 3 bases; nucleotides not matched to a gene: 9. This CDR3 is 14 amino acids long. The DNA of the CDR3 is TGCAGTGCTCGGACAGGACGGGAGGACACTGAAGCTTTCTTT. Amino acids: CSARTGREDTEAFF.

This clonotype was observed many times. The gene calls are TRBV20-1 and TRBJ2-4; TRBD1 matches 8 bases. The J segment lost 13 bases and the V segment lost 4 bases, leaving 3 bases of the junction unmatched. Germline CDR1 reads DFQATT; CDR2 reads SNEGSKA (reference sequence). This CDR3 contains 10 residues. The CDR3 DNA follows: TGCAGTGCTACGGACAGGGTCCAGTACTTC. Translated, it gives CSATDRVQYF.

This clonotype was observed at least ten times. This rearrangement joins TRBV7-9 to TRBJ2-1, with TRBD2 matching 16 bases. V lost 5 bases, J lost 8 bases, and 3 bases stayed unmatched. CDR1 is SEHNR and CDR2 is FQNEAQ in the germline V gene (reference sequence). The CDR3 extends over 15 amino acids. CDR3 amino acids: CASSDGTSGRDEQFF. CDR3 in DNA: TGTGCCAGCAGCGATGGGACTAGCGGGAGGGATGAGCAGTTCTTC. The full variable domain, rest sourced from reference TRBV7-9 and TRBJ2-1, is DTGVSQNPRHKITKRGQNVTFRCDPISEHNRLYWYRQTLGQGPEFLTYFQNEAQLEKSRLLSDRFSAERPKGSFSTLEIQRTEQGDSAMYLCASSDGTSGRDEQFFGPGTRLTVL.

In regard to this clonotype: At one of its ends the junction is not consistent with the germline gene, which may arise from a read error. V is TRBV7-2 and J is TRBJ2-7, with 14 bases that match TRBD2. Germline CDR1 SGHTA, CDR2 FQGNSA. CDR3 size: 15 residues. Here the CDR3 reads CAGSLTSGRADEQYF. In DNA form, the CDR3 reads TGTGCCGGCAGCCTGACTAGCGGGAGGGCCGACGAGCAGTACTTC.

V is TRBV15 and J is TRBJ2-1, with D hard to call. V lost 3 bases and J 5 bases, leaving 2 bases between the germline ends. Germline V lookup: CDR1 LNHNV, CDR2 YYDKDF (reference sequence). The CDR3 runs to 11 residues. CDR3 protein: CATSRDNEQFF. The CDR3 DNA reads as TGTGCCACCAGCAGGGACAATGAGCAGTTCTTC.

This clonotype showed up just a few times. The CDR3 sequence: CASSVESNGEQFF. In DNA, the CDR3 is TGTGCCAGCAGCGTAGAAAGTAATGGTGAGCAGTTCTTC. This sequence joins TRBV9 and TRBJ2-1, with no clear D. From germline, CDR1 is SGDLS and CDR2 YYNGEE. The V end was cut by 0 bases, the J end by 9 bases, with 10 bases between. The CDR3 has 13 residues.

At least ten counts were recorded for this clonotype. The chain couples TRBV29-1 to TRBJ2-7; the D is unclear. The germline V and J ends were trimmed by 4 bases and 0 bases, with 7 bases remaining between them. The CDR3 covers 12 residues. Looked up from germline, CDR1 is SQVTM and CDR2 is ANQGSEA. The CDR3 DNA sequence: TGCAGCGTTGGGCAAAACTCCTACGAGCAGTACTTC. It encodes CSVGQNSYEQYF.

This clonotype was detected a few times. The chain employs TRBV4-1 and TRBJ2-2; tentative D call: TRBD2 (5 bases). Trimming took 0 bases from V and 6 from J, leaving 8 bases between them. Germline CDR1 and CDR2: MGHRA and YSYEKL. The CDR3 loop spans 14 amino acids. CDR3 bases: TGCGCCAGCAGCCAAGATAAGGAGGCCGGGGAGCTGTTTTTT. It yields the protein CASSQDKEAGELFF.

The table lists this clonotype with a few counts. In this CDR3 the conserved last residue, phenylalanine or tryptophan, is missing, so a read error is likely. This chain connects TRBV4-2 to TRBJ2-3; 9 bases map to TRBD2. CDR1 is LGHNA and CDR2 is YNFKEQ in the germline V gene. The CDR3 is 16 residues long. V was pared by 0 bases and J by 0 bases, with 1 base of the junction left unmatched. The CDR3 DNA follows: TGTGCCAGCAGCCAAGATACTAGCGGGAGCACAGATACGCAGTATTTA. Its translation: CASSQDTSGSTDTQYL.

V usage is TRBV6-5 and J usage is TRBJ2-7; 9 positions match TRBD1. Germline loops: CDR1 MNHEY, CDR2 SVGAGI. The length of the CDR3 is 14 residues. With 8 bases clipped from V and 2 bases from J, the junction kept 7 bases outside the gene matches. CDR3 bases: TGTGCCAGCTCAATCGGGACAGGGCCCTACGAGCAGTACTTC. Translating gives CASSIGTGPYEQYF.

As to this clonotype: The junction and the germline gene differ at one end; a read error may be behind it. The gene calls are TRBV9 and TRBJ2-1, with 10 bases identical to TRBD2. The CDR3 extends over 15 amino acids. CDR1 and CDR2 (germline): SGDLS, YYNGEE. CDR3 in DNA: TGTGCCGGCAGCGCAAGGACTAGCGGCCCCAATGAGCAGTTCTTC. Translating gives CAGSARTSGPNEQFF.

The rearrangement uses TRBV2 and TRBJ2-4; a weak D match, TRBD2 (6 bases). CDR1 and CDR2 from the germline V gene are SNHLY and FYNNEI. This CDR3 is built from 16 residues. Trimming stripped 4 bases from V and 6 bases from J, with 19 bases between. CDR3 nucleotides: TGTGCCAGCAGTGGACTACGGCTAGCGTCCGGAAACATTCAGTACTTC. Translated: CASSGLRLASGNIQYF.

The chain joins TRBV7-2 to TRBJ2-7; tentative D call: TRBD2 (6 bases). Per the germline V gene, CDR1 is SGHTA and CDR2 is FQGNSA. The CDR3 length is 13 residues. Trimming removed 6 bases at V and 2 bases at J, with 11 bases between. For the CDR3, the DNA is TGTGCCAGCAGTCCCCCGGGGGCCTACGAGCAGTACTTC. It is translated as CASSPPGAYEQYF.